The 14 T cell receptor beta chains listed next were all sequenced from one sample in a study of control samples from healthy donors and cancer patients. Sequencing used immunoSEQ multiplex PCR; TCRdb keeps in-frame clones, though not all of them. The sample has 150,000 to 200,000 clones, nearly 90% seen once. Sequenced input: blood. The receptors here all came from a woman aged 50 to 65 in good health.

The chain links TRBV30 to TRBJ1-3; D is unclear. Trimming removed 8 bases at V and 0 bases at J, with 14 bases between. Germline lookup yields CDR1 GTSNPN and CDR2 SVGIG (reference sequence). The CDR3 contains 14 residues. The CDR3 DNA is TGTGCCGCGGGTCGCGCGATCTCTGGAAACACCATATATTTT. Translation gives CAAGRAISGNTIYF.

The rearrangement uses TRBV2 and TRBJ1-5; D is unclear. V was pared by 3 bases and J by 4 bases, with 13 bases between. The CDR3 loop spans 15 amino acids. Germline-derived CDR1 and CDR2 are SNHLY and FYNNEI. CDR3 sequence reads: CASSDPQTKNQPQHF. The CDR3 bases are TGTGCCAGCAGTGATCCCCAGACTAAAAATCAGCCCCAGCATTTT.

This rearrangement joins TRBV28 to TRBJ1-4; 9 nucleotides agree with TRBD1. Germline V lookup: CDR1 MDHEN, CDR2 SYDVKM. CDR3 length: 14 amino acids. Losses at the gene ends were 7 bases for V and 5 bases for J; bases not matched to a gene: 5. DNA for the CDR3: TGTGCCAGCACCGGGACAGGGCGGAATGAAAAACTGTTTTTT. This gives the protein CASTGTGRNEKLFF. Using reference TRBV28 and TRBJ1-4 for the parts outside the CDR3, the full variable domain is DVKVTQSSRYLVKRTGEKVFLECVQDMDHENMFWYRQDPGLGLRLIYFSYDVKMKEKGDIPEGYSVSREKKERFSLILESASTNQTSMYLCASTGTGRNEKLFFGSGTQLSVL.

The chain has TRBV7-3 and TRBJ2-2; D gene ambiguous. There are 13 residues in the CDR3. The V and J ends lost 5 bases and 4 bases respectively, with 8 bases between them. Germline V gene lookup returns CDR1 SGHTA and CDR2 FQGTGA. This CDR3 reads CASSNSITGELFF. In DNA, the CDR3 is TGTGCCAGCAGCAACTCTATCACCGGGGAGCTGTTTTTT.

The chain recombines TRBV4-1 with TRBJ2-1; D remains ambiguous. The CDR3 length is 16 residues. Trimming shortened V by 4 bases and J by 0 bases, and 13 bases separated the two germline ends. The germline V gene encodes CDR1 MGHRA and CDR2 YSYEKL. The CDR3 DNA reads TGCGCCAGCAGCCCGTCTCGAGGCCTCTCCTACAATGAGCAGTTCTTC. Protein: CASSPSRGLSYNEQFF.

The V gene is TRBV7-9, the J gene TRBJ2-7; no reliable D call. Germline values: CDR1 SEHNR, CDR2 FQNEAQ (reference sequence). V shed 1 base and J shed 6 bases, with 16 bases lying between them. The CDR3 covers 15 residues. DNA of the CDR3: TGTGCCAGCAGCTTAGGTGGGTCGGCAGCTGGCGAGCAGTACTTC. Its protein product is CASSLGGSAAGEQYF.

This chain connects TRBV5-4 to TRBJ1-6; 7 nucleotides agree with TRBD1. The V gene end was trimmed by 4 bases and the J gene end by 8 bases; junction bases not matched to a gene: 9. Germline V gives CDR1 SGHNT, CDR2 YYREEE (reference sequence). The CDR3 runs 15 residues. The CDR3 DNA sequence: TGTGCCAGCAGCCGGGGACAGCCAGGCGATTCACCCCTCCACTTT. It specifies CASSRGQPGDSPLHF.

The chain combines TRBV28 with TRBJ2-7, with D tentatively TRBD1 (6 bases). This CDR3 contains 13 residues. From germline, CDR1 is MDHEN and CDR2 SYDVKM. V was cut by 5 bases and J by 0 bases, with 8 bases left in between. CDR3 in DNA: TGTGCCAGCAGTACAGGGTTCTCCTACGAGCAGTACTTC. This encodes CASSTGFSYEQYF.

The chain carries TRBV4-1 and TRBJ2-5; the D is unclear. Between the trimmed V and J ends, which lost 1 base and 3 bases, there was a span of 9 bases. This CDR3 spans 14 amino acids. Germline-derived CDR1 and CDR2 are MGHRA and YSYEKL. The CDR3 coding sequence is TGCGCCAGCAGCCAAGTTGCCAGCGAAGAGACCCAGTACTTC. Translation gives CASSQVASEETQYF.

The rearrangement links TRBV7-9 to TRBJ1-5; TRBD1 matches at 7 bases. Per the germline V gene, CDR1 is SEHNR and CDR2 is FQNEAQ (reference sequence). This CDR3 spans 14 amino acids. V was pared by 10 bases and J by 0 bases, with 6 bases of the junction left unmatched. In DNA form, the CDR3 reads TGTGCCATCGCAGGGGGGTATAGCAATCAGCCCCAGCATTTT. Translating gives CAIAGGYSNQPQHF. The full variable domain, in which reference TRBV7-9 and TRBJ1-5 provide the parts outside the CDR3, is DTGVSQNPRHKITKRGQNVTFRCDPISEHNRLYWYRQTLGQGPEFLTYFQNEAQLEKSRLLSDRFSAERPKGSFSTLEIQRTEQGDSAMYLCAIAGGYSNQPQHFGDGTRLSIL.

The chain uses TRBV29-1 and TRBJ1-2, with TRBD1 identical over 7 bases. The CDR3 loop spans 14 amino acids. Germline V gene sequence: CDR1 SQVTM, CDR2 ANQGSEA. V lost 5 bases and J lost 5; bases outside the gene matches: 11. CDR3 bases: TGCAGCGTTAAAGCCGGGACAGAGAGTTATGGCTACACCTTC. It yields the protein CSVKAGTESYGYTF.

V gene TRBV2 combines with J gene TRBJ1-2, with TRBD1 as a possible D gene (5 bases). This CDR3 is 11 amino acids long. Trimming cost V 8 bases and J 8 bases, with 12 bases left between them. The germline CDR1 and CDR2 sequences are SNHLY and FYNNEI. CDR3 coding DNA: TGTGCCAGCTTGGGGGTTTACGGCTACACCTTC. This gives the protein CASLGVYGYTF.

V usage is TRBV18 and J usage is TRBJ1-5, with 7 bases that match TRBD1. The junction had 6 bases not matched to a gene; V was cut back by 4 bases and J by 6 bases. This CDR3 has 14 residues. Germline V gene sequence: CDR1 KGHSH, CDR2 LQKENI. The chain's CDR3 is CASSLATGSQPQHF. As DNA, the CDR3 is TGTGCCAGCTCACTGGCGACAGGGAGTCAGCCCCAGCATTTT. The full variable domain, with the rest looked up from reference TRBV18 and TRBJ1-5, is NAGVMQNPRHLVRRRGQEARLRCSPMKGHSHVYWYRQLPEEGLKFMVYLQKENIIDESGMPKERFSAEFPKEGPSILRIQQVVRGDSAAYFCASSLATGSQPQHFGDGTRLSIL.

V usage is TRBV6-6 and J usage is TRBJ1-3; D not resolved. Germline V CDR1 and CDR2: MNHNY, SVGAGI (reference sequence). This CDR3 region has 15 residues. Trimming cost V 10 bases and J 0 bases, with 16 bases left between them. CDR3 nucleotide sequence: TGTGCCACTCAAGTGGCCACTATCTCTGGAAACACCATATATTTT. Translating it yields CATQVATISGNTIYF.